This TCR beta chain is drawn from a study of cytotoxic CD8 clonotypes in ibrutinib-treated CLL. V dropped 1 base and J dropped 2 bases, with 9 bases sitting between them. The CDR3 is 14 amino acids. Germline V gives CDR1 LNHDA, CDR2 SQIVND (reference sequence). Sequencing used immunoSEQ multiplex PCR; TCRdb keeps in-frame clones, though not all of them. The sample shows 300,000 or so clones, about 61% of them seen only once. This clone has only one observation. This receptor was taken from a human donor with chronic lymphocytic leukemia. This chain joins TRBV19 and TRBJ2-7; D gene unclear. The sample in question was PBMCs, obtained after 36 months of ibrutinib treatment. CDR3 DNA: TGTGCCAGTAGTATAGCTAAAGGACCCTACGAGCAGTACTTC. Its protein is CASSIAKGPYEQYF.